The present entry profiles one T cell receptor (beta chain) with its context. The antigen is unknown. The data originate from a study of OX40 agonist ivuxolimab in advanced cancers. Findings and limits, study-wide: Among the lowest levels of clonal expansion were found in partial responders at 0.1-3.0 mg/kg.

The CDR3 runs 15 residues. The junction had 2 bases not matched to a gene; V was cut back by 2 bases and J by 4 bases. In germline, CDR1 is SGHTA, CDR2 FQGNSA. Data came from immunoSEQ multiplex PCR; TCRdb stores just in-frame clones and leaves some out. Counted here are roughly 92,000 clones, around 90% occurring once; the ten biggest clones make up just over 0.15%. The chain combines TRBV7-2 with TRBJ2-1; the match to TRBD2 covers 10 bases. The origin of this receptor is an adult with an advanced solid tumor such as melanoma, head and neck, liver or kidney cancer. Sequences were derived from CD4+ or CD8+ T cells sorted from blood, sampled in a trial of the OX40 agonist ivuxolimab. The CDR3 nucleotides read TGTGCCAGCAGCTTACTAGCGGGGGCGTACAATGAGCAGTTCTTC. As protein: CASSLLAGAYNEQFF.